The 8 T cell receptor beta chains below all came from one sample that was sequenced in a study of blood T cell repertoires in COVID-19. The table came from immunoSEQ multiplex PCR; TCRdb's copy has only in-frame clones and leaves some out. Seen here are some 270,000 clones, approximately 88% observed once, and the top ten hold about 3.1%. The sequenced material came from PBMCs or T cells enriched from blood (not recorded which). The receptors stem from a woman in her thirties or forties who had been exposed to COVID-19.

The rearrangement links TRBV6-1 to TRBJ1-5; D is uncertain. Trimming cost V 2 bases and J 14 bases, with 13 bases left between them. This CDR3 contains 12 residues. Germline V gene lookup returns CDR1 MNHNS and CDR2 SASEGT. In nucleotides, the CDR3 is TGTGCCAGCAGTGAATCGGGTCCGGCAAAGCATTTT. This encodes CASSESGPAKHF.

The chain joins TRBV28 to TRBJ1-6, with D possibly being TRBD1 (6 bases). Trimming took 7 bases from V and 9 from J, leaving 19 bases between them. The CDR3 length is 15 residues. Germline CDR1 reads MDHEN; CDR2 reads SYDVKM. The CDR3: CASTRVGGRTSPLHF. The CDR3 DNA reads as TGTGCCAGCACCAGGGTCGGGGGGCGAACTTCACCCCTCCACTTT.

V usage is TRBV6-5 and J usage is TRBJ1-4, with D perhaps matching TRBD1 (6 bases). This CDR3 spans 16 amino acids. The V end was cut by 0 bases, the J end by 8 bases, with 16 bases between. Germline V gene lookup returns CDR1 MNHEY and CDR2 SVGAGI. This CDR3 reads CASSYSTGLIGEKLFF. The CDR3 DNA follows: TGTGCCAGCAGTTACTCGACAGGTTTAATCGGGGAAAAACTGTTTTTT.

V usage is TRBV28 and J usage is TRBJ2-2; TRBD1 matches at 7 bases. This CDR3 region has 15 residues. With V trimmed by 4 bases and J by 2 bases, 4 bases remained unmatched. Germline CDR1 is MDHEN and CDR2 is SYDVKM. The DNA for the CDR3 is TGTGCCAGCAGTTCGGGACAGCTTAACACCGGGGAGCTGTTTTTT. It translates to CASSSGQLNTGELFF.

The chain recombines TRBV6-6 with TRBJ2-7; 8 nucleotides line up with TRBD2. Germline trimming cut 9 bases from V and 3 bases from J; bases unmatched to any gene: 10. The germline gives CDR1 MNHNY, CDR2 SVGAGI (reference sequence). This CDR3 region has 14 residues. The CDR3, as DNA: TGTGCCAGTCATTCGGGGGGGCGAGTCTACGAGCAGTACGTC. It codes for CASHSGGRVYEQYV.

The chain joins TRBV30 to TRBJ1-2, with D perhaps TRBD1 (5 bases). Trimming took off 0 bases at V and 8 bases at J, with 19 bases between the two ends. The CDR3 has 15 residues. Germline V lookup: CDR1 GTSNPN, CDR2 SVGIG (reference sequence). The CDR3 sequence: CAWSVLRGGNKGYTF. CDR3 DNA sequence: TGTGCCTGGAGTGTACTACGGGGGGGGAACAAGGGCTACACCTTC.

This sequence joins TRBV28 and TRBJ2-3; a weak D match, TRBD2 (7 bases). The CDR3 contains 15 residues. The V end was cut by 5 bases, the J end by 1 base, with 13 bases between. Germline V CDR1 and CDR2: MDHEN, SYDVKM. The CDR3 is CASSARGGGTDTQYF. The CDR3 nucleotides are TGTGCCAGCAGTGCCCGAGGGGGGGGCACAGATACGCAGTATTTT.

In its sample, this clone was seen once. This chain connects TRBV9 to TRBJ1-6, with D hard to call. There are 17 residues in the CDR3. V was pared by 0 bases and J by 1 base, with 11 bases between. Per the germline V gene, CDR1 is SGDLS and CDR2 is YYNGEE. The CDR3 sequence is CASSVVEGRSYNSPLHF. CDR3 DNA sequence: TGTGCCAGCAGCGTAGTTGAGGGTCGTTCCTATAATTCACCCCTCCACTTT.